A selection of T cell receptor beta chains follows, all from one sample in a study of memory CD4+ T cells and cytomegalovirus serostatus. The protocol was immunoSEQ multiplex PCR, while the TCRdb copy is restricted to in-frame clones and leaves out a portion. The sample records under 50,000 clones, around three quarters being singletons. The sample was memory CD4+ T cells from blood. The receptors were gathered from an adult in good health and CMV-seronegative. Both conserved end residues are part of each CDR3. A D gene is named only where the DNA matches it firmly. A clone size is listed for some rows: how often the clone was seen (once, few, many), or a class if it is expanded.

clone size | J gene | V gene | D gene | CDR3 protein | CDR3 DNA
. | TRBJ1-1 | TRBV7-6 | . | CASSPAVGGDAFF | TGTGCCAGCAGCCCCGCGGTCGGGGGGGATGCTTTCTTT
once | TRBJ2-5 | TRBV2 | . | CASRNMYQETQYF | TGTGCCAGCAGGAATATGTACCAAGAGACCCAGTACTTC
. | TRBJ1-5 | TRBV19 | . | CASSLSEGYQPQHF | TGTGCCAGTAGTCTTAGTGAGGGTTATCAGCCCCAGCATTTT
. | TRBJ2-3 | TRBV7-2 | TRBD2 | CASSLDPAGVTDTQYF | TGTGCCAGCAGCTTAGACCCAGCGGGGGTCACAGATACGCAGTATTTT
. | TRBJ1-2 | TRBV5-6 | . | CASSPGGELSGYTF | TGTGCCAGCAGCCCGGGCGGGGAATTAAGTGGCTACACCTTC
. | TRBJ2-7 | TRBV15 | TRBD1 | CATSRDPRQGYEQYF | TGTGCCACCAGCAGAGATCCAAGACAGGGCTACGAGCAGTACTTC
. | TRBJ2-6 | TRBV5-1 | . | CASSYDGSGANVLTF | TGCGCCAGCAGCTACGACGGCTCTGGGGCCAACGTCCTGACTTTC
. | TRBJ2-6 | TRBV9 | TRBD1 | CASSPWTGGKAGANVLTF | TGTGCCAGCAGCCCCTGGACAGGGGGAAAAGCTGGGGCCAACGTCCTGACTTTC
. | TRBJ2-3 | TRBV5-6 | . | CASSLGRVTDTQYF | TGTGCCAGCAGCTTGGGCAGGGTGACAGATACGCAGTATTTT
. | TRBJ1-5 | TRBV6-5 | . | CASSYGVSFGQPQHF | TGTGCCAGCAGTTATGGCGTAAGTTTCGGTCAGCCCCAGCATTTT
. | TRBJ2-4 | TRBV21-1 | . | CASSNGGPRGWKHF | TGTGCCAGCAGCAATGGGGGGCCGAGGGGATGGAAGCACTTC
few | TRBJ2-6 | TRBV7-9 | TRBD1 | CASSLNSRQGGSGANVLTF | TGTGCCAGCAGCTTAAACTCGAGACAGGGCGGGTCTGGGGCCAACGTCCTGACTTTC
. | TRBJ1-5 | TRBV7-9 | . | CASSLGGRESAPQHF | TGTGCCAGCAGCTTAGGGGGTAGGGAGAGTGCGCCCCAGCATTTT
few | TRBJ1-6 | TRBV2 | . | CASSEANNRRNSPLHF | TGTGCCAGCAGTGAAGCGAATAACAGGAGAAATTCACCCCTCCACTTT
. | TRBJ1-5 | TRBV10-3 | . | CAISEGGDGLDQPQHF | TGTGCCATCAGTGAAGGAGGTGATGGGCTGGATCAGCCCCAGCATTTT
. | TRBJ1-6 | TRBV2 | TRBD1 | CASTKLGTGKVNSPLHF | TGTGCCAGCACCAAACTCGGGACAGGGAAGGTTAATTCACCCCTCCACTTT
. | TRBJ2-5 | TRBV30 | TRBD1 | CAWSGGRGRETQYF | TGTGCCTGGAGTGGTGGCAGGGGGAGAGAGACCCAGTACTTC
. | TRBJ2-1 | TRBV5-6 | TRBD2 | CASSLAGAGESYNEQFF | TGTGCCAGCAGCTTGGCCGGAGCGGGGGAGTCCTACAATGAGCAGTTCTTC
. | TRBJ1-4 | TRBV30 | TRBD1 | CASGTGREKLFF | TGTGCCTCCGGGACAGGGAGGGAAAAACTGTTTTTT
. | TRBJ2-2 | TRBV30 | . | CAWSRQNTGELFF | TGTGCCTGGAGCAGACAGAACACCGGGGAGCTGTTTTTT
. | TRBJ1-3 | TRBV18 | . | CASSRTTISGNTIYF | TGTGCCAGCTCACGGACCACCATATCTGGAAACACCATATATTTT
once | TRBJ2-7 | TRBV11-2 | . | CASSRGQRYEQYF | TGTGCCAGCAGCCGGGGACAACGGTACGAGCAGTACTTC
. | TRBJ1-3 | TRBV30 | . | CAWSVWAGEDTIYF | TGTGCCTGGAGTGTATGGGCAGGGGAAGACACCATATATTTT
. | TRBJ1-5 | TRBV2 | . | CASSVGGRVPQHF | TGTGCCAGCAGTGTTGGCGGGCGGGTGCCCCAGCATTTT
. | TRBJ2-5 | TRBV5-1 | TRBD2 | CASSSKQTSGGQQETQYF | TGCGCCAGCAGCTCCAAGCAGACTAGCGGGGGCCAACAAGAGACCCAGTACTTC
. | TRBJ1-6 | TRBV5-6 | . | CASSPSRGPSSYNSPLHF | TGTGCCAGCAGCCCCTCCCGGGGGCCGAGCTCCTATAATTCACCCCTCCACTTT
. | TRBJ1-1 | TRBV10-2 | . | CASSDEQVSNTEAFF | TGCGCCAGCTCAGATGAACAGGTTTCGAACACTGAAGCTTTCTTT
. | TRBJ2-2 | TRBV5-1 | . | CASSLFRGGNTGELFF | TGCGCCAGCAGCTTGTTCCGCGGAGGGAACACCGGGGAGCTGTTTTTT
few | TRBJ2-1 | TRBV19 | . | CASSIQGKNEQFF | TGTGCCAGTAGTATTCAAGGGAAGAATGAGCAGTTCTTC
. | TRBJ2-1 | TRBV7-9 | . | CASSQLDRRQFF | TGTGCCAGCAGCCAATTAGACAGAAGGCAGTTCTTC
medium-sized | TRBJ1-1 | TRBV20-1 | . | CSAYKNTEAFF | TGCAGTGCCTATAAAAACACTGAAGCTTTCTTT
. | TRBJ2-7 | TRBV30 | TRBD1 | CAWSSRDRGLGQYF | TGTGCCTGGAGTTCACGGGACAGGGGGCTTGGGCAGTACTTC
. | TRBJ2-6 | TRBV9 | . | CASSVGAVRSGANVLTF | TGTGCCAGCAGCGTAGGTGCGGTGCGGTCTGGGGCCAACGTCCTGACTTTC
once | TRBJ1-2 | TRBV7-9 | . | CASSLHGYGYTF | TGTGCCAGCAGCTTACACGGATATGGCTACACCTTC
. | TRBJ2-4 | TRBV27 | . | CASSFLGGLAKNIQYF | TGTGCCAGCAGTTTTTTGGGGGGTCTAGCCAAAAACATTCAGTACTTC
once | TRBJ1-2 | TRBV28 | . | CASSLTPAGQRYGYTF | TGTGCCAGCAGTTTAACTCCGGCAGGGCAGCGCTATGGCTACACCTTC
. | TRBJ1-1 | TRBV18 | . | CASSLTRTMNTEAFF | TGTGCCAGCTCACTCACGAGGACGATGAACACTGAAGCTTTCTTT
. | TRBJ2-6 | TRBV2 | . | CASCETNVLTF | TGTGCCAGCTGTGAGACCAACGTCCTGACTTTC
once | TRBJ1-1 | TRBV7-2 | . | CASSFRNTEAFF | TGTGCCAGCAGCTTCAGGAACACTGAAGCTTTCTTT
medium-sized | TRBJ2-3 | TRBV11-2 | TRBD1 | CASSPGTVGDTQYF | TGTGCCAGCAGCCCCGGGACAGTCGGAGATACGCAGTATTTT
. | TRBJ1-2 | TRBV6-1 | . | CASSEGGRILGYTF | TGTGCCAGCAGTGAAGGGGGCAGGATCCTTGGCTACACCTTC
. | TRBJ1-1 | TRBV9 | . | CASSVEDILGYTEAFF | TGTGCCAGCAGCGTAGAGGATATCTTGGGCTACACTGAAGCTTTCTTT
. | TRBJ1-3 | TRBV30 | . | CAWSVGTGGNTIYF | TGTGCCTGGAGTGTTGGGACCGGGGGAAACACCATATATTTT